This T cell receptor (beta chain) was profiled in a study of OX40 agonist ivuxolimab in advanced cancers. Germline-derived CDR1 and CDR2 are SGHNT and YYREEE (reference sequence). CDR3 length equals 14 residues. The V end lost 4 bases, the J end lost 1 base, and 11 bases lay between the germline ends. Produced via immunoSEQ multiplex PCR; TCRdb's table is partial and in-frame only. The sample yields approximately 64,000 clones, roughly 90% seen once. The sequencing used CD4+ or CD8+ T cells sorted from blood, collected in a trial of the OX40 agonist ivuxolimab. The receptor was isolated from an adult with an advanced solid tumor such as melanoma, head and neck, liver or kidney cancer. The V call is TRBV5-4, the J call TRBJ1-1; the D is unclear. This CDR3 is CASSLWAGNTEAFF. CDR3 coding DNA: TGTGCCAGCAGCCTCTGGGCAGGGAACACTGAAGCTTTCTTT.